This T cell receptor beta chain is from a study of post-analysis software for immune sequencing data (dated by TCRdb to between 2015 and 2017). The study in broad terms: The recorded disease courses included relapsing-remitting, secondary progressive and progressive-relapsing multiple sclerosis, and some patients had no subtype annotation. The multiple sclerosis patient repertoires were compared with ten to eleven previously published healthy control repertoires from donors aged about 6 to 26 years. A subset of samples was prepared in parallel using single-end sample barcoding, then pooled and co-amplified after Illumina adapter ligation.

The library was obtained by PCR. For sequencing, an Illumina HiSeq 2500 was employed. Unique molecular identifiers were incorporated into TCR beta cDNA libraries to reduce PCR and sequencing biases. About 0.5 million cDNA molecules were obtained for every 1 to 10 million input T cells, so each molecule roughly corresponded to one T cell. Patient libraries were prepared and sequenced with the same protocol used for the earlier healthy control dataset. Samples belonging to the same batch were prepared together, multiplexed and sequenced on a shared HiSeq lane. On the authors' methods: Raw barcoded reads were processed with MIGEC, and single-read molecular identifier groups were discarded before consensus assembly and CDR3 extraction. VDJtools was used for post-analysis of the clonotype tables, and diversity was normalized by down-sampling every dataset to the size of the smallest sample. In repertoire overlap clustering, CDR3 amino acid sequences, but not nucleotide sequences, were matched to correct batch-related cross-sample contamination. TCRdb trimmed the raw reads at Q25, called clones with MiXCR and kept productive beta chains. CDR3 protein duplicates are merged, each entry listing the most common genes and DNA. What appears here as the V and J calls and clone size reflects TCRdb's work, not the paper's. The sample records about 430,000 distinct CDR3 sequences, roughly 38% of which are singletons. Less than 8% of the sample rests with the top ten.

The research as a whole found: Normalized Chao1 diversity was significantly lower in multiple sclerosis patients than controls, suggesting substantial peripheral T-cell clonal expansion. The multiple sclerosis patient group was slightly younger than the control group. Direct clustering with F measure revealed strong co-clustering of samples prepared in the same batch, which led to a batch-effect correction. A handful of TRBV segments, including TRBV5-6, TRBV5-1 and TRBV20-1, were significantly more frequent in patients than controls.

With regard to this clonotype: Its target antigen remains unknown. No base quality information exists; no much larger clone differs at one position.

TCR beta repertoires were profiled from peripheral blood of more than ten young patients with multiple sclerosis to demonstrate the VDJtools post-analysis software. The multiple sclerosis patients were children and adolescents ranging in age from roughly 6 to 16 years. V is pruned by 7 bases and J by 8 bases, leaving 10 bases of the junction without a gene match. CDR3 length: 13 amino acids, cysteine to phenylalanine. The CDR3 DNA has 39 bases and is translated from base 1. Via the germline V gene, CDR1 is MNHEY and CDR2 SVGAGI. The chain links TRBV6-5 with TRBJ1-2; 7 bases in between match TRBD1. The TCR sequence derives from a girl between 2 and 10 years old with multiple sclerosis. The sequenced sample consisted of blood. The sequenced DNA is TGTGCCAGCAACGACAGGGTCCTTGGGGGCTACACCTTC. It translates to CASNDRVLGGYTF.